One sample yielded the 17 T cell receptor beta chains listed below, sequenced in a study of blood T cell repertoires in COVID-19. The data were produced by immunoSEQ multiplex PCR, yet TCRdb's version contains in-frame clones alone and is incomplete. The sample contains 250,000 or so clones, nearly 90% of which appear only once. Sequenced sample: peripheral blood. The source of these receptors is a man aged 18 to 29 with active or convalescent COVID-19.

This clone showed up many times. V and J are TRBV25-1 and TRBJ2-7; 7 nucleotides match TRBD2. This CDR3 spans 14 amino acids. The V and J ends lost 10 bases and 1 base, in that order; junction bases with no gene match: 10. Germline values: CDR1 MGHDK, CDR2 SYGVNS. The CDR3 DNA is TGTGCCACCTCTCTTAGCGGGTCGTCCTACGAGCAGTACTTC. As protein: CATSLSGSSYEQYF.

The rearrangement uses TRBV10-3 and TRBJ2-7, with TRBD1 matching over 9 bases. CDR1 and CDR2 (germline): ENHRY, SYGVKD. V lost 6 bases and J lost 5; bases outside the gene matches: 8. The CDR3 totals 14 residues. The CDR3 loop is CAISRDRGSDEQYF. The CDR3 coding sequence is TGTGCCATCAGCCGAGACAGGGGGAGCGACGAGCAGTACTTC.

The J gene is TRBJ1-5, the V gene TRBV2; TRBD1 matches at 7 bases. Trimming cost V 3 bases and J 7 bases; bases outside gene matches: 6. The V gene's germline CDR1 is SNHLY and CDR2 FYNNEI. The CDR3 loop spans 14 amino acids. In DNA, the CDR3 is TGTGCCAGCAGTGACAAGGGGGCAAGGCAGCCCCAGCATTTT. Protein: CASSDKGARQPQHF. The full variable domain, with the rest looked up from reference TRBV2 and TRBJ1-5, is EPEVTQTPSHQVTQMGQEVILRCVPISNHLYFYWYRQILGQKVEFLVSFYNNEISEKSEIFDDQFSVERPDGSNFTLKIRSTKLEDSAMYFCASSDKGARQPQHFGDGTRLSIL.

About this clone itself: Relative to the germline gene, one junction end is altered; a read error may explain this. The DNA of the CDR3 is TGTGCTAGCAGCTTAGCGGGAGGGCACAATGAGCAGTTCTTC. Translation: CASSLAGGHNEQFF. V is TRBV7-7 and J is TRBJ2-1, with 11 nucleotides matching TRBD2. There are 14 residues in the CDR3. The germline CDR1 and CDR2 sequences are SSHAT and FNYEAQ (reference sequence). Drawing the rest from reference TRBV7-7 and TRBJ2-1, the complete variable domain is GAGVSQSPRYKVTKRGQDVTLRCDPISSHATLYWYQQALGQGPEFLTYFNYEAQPDKSGLPSDRFSAERPEGSISTLTIQRTEQRDSAMYRCASSLAGGHNEQFFGPGTRLTVL.

V usage is TRBV6-5 and J usage is TRBJ2-3; tentative D call: TRBD2 (6 bases). Germline V gene lookup returns CDR1 MNHEY and CDR2 SVGAGI. CDR3 length: 15 amino acids. V lost 5 bases and J lost 1, with 13 bases in between. The CDR3 here is CASSRTGVGTDTQYF. The CDR3, as DNA: TGTGCCAGCAGTCGTACGGGGGTTGGCACAGATACGCAGTATTTT.

CDR3: CASSLRVPVGGNDEQFF. For the CDR3, the DNA is TGTGCCAGCAGTTTGAGAGTTCCGGTCGGAGGGAATGATGAGCAGTTCTTC. The chain carries TRBV27 and TRBJ2-1; D is perhaps TRBD2 (6 bases). Germline V gene lookup returns CDR1 MNHEY and CDR2 SMNVEV (reference sequence). This CDR3 is 17 amino acids long. The V gene lost 3 bases and the J gene lost 8 bases, with 23 bases spanning the gap.

The chain recombines TRBV27 with TRBJ2-3; 10 bases map to TRBD2. CDR3 length: 15 residues. CDR1 is MNHEY and CDR2 is SMNVEV in the germline V gene (reference sequence). The trim removed 8 bases at V and 4 bases at J, leaving 9 bases unmatched. CDR3 region: CASGLRSGRADTQYF. CDR3 nucleotides: TGTGCCAGCGGGCTTCGGAGCGGGAGGGCAGATACGCAGTATTTT.

This clone has just one count. J is TRBJ2-4 and V is TRBV19; TRBD2 aligns across 8 bases. J lost 12 bases, V lost 1 base, and 2 bases had no gene match. CDR1 and CDR2 from the germline V gene are LNHDA and SQIVND (reference sequence). This CDR3 region has 12 residues. The CDR3 spells CASSIASGSQYF. The CDR3 nucleotides are TGTGCCAGTAGTATAGCTAGCGGGTCTCAGTACTTC.

This chain links TRBV28 with TRBJ1-2; D is ambiguous. V gave up 10 bases and J gave up 8 bases, with 26 bases separating them. The CDR3 consists of 15 residues. Germline-derived CDR1 and CDR2 are MDHEN and SYDVKM. The CDR3 sequence is CATQVRRVSSGGYTF. The CDR3 DNA is TGTGCCACCCAGGTCCGGAGGGTCTCGTCGGGAGGCTACACCTTC.

The chain couples TRBV28 to TRBJ2-1, with D possibly matching TRBD1 (5 bases). The germline CDR1 and CDR2 sequences are MDHEN and SYDVKM. This CDR3 contains 13 residues. V was shortened by 3 bases and J by 5 bases, with 8 bases between the two germline ends. In DNA form, the CDR3 reads TGTGCCAGCAGTTTGGGGCATAACAATGAGCAGTTCTTC. This codes for CASSLGHNNEQFF.

CDR3 bases: TGTGCCAGCAGCTTCGCGGTTAACTATGGCTACACCTTC. Protein sequence: CASSFAVNYGYTF. J is TRBJ1-2 and V is TRBV7-9; unclear D gene. Germline V gene lookup returns CDR1 SEHNR and CDR2 FQNEAQ (reference sequence). There are 13 residues in the CDR3. V gave up 3 bases and J gave up 1 base, with 6 bases separating them.

In its sample, this clone was seen once. The chain combines TRBV15 with TRBJ2-1; TRBD2 matches at 7 bases. Unmatched junction bases numbered 4, after V lost 4 bases and J lost 1 base. Germline V gene data show CDR1 as LNHNV and CDR2 as YYDKDF (reference sequence). This CDR3 has 15 residues. CDR3 coding DNA: TGTGCCACCAGCACGGGACTAAGTTCCTACAATGAGCAGTTCTTC. Its protein product is CATSTGLSSYNEQFF.

The chain employs TRBV27 and TRBJ1-5; D is ambiguous. Trimming left V 5 bases short and J 1 base short, with 9 bases between. The CDR3 covers 14 residues. Germline-derived CDR1 and CDR2 are MNHEY and SMNVEV (reference sequence). CDR3 loop: CASSVTMSNQPQHF. The CDR3 bases are TGTGCCAGCAGTGTGACAATGAGCAATCAGCCCCAGCATTTT.

V and J are TRBV27 and TRBJ1-1; TRBD1 matches at 9 bases. This CDR3 region has 17 residues. Germline V CDR1 and CDR2: MNHEY, SMNVEV (reference sequence). With V trimmed by 0 bases and J by 3 bases, 8 bases remained unmatched. CDR3 sequence reads: CASSLSMVRDRDTEAFF. CDR3 in DNA: TGTGCCAGCAGTTTATCGATGGTTAGGGACAGGGACACTGAAGCTTTCTTT.

This sequence joins TRBV30 and TRBJ1-4; TRBD1 aligns across 9 bases. V lost 4 bases, J lost 7 bases, and 7 bases stayed unmatched. Germline values: CDR1 GTSNPN, CDR2 SVGIG (reference sequence). This CDR3 contains 14 residues. CDR3 nucleotides: TGTGCCTGGACCGGACAGGGGAAGAGTGAAAAACTGTTTTTT. Protein product: CAWTGQGKSEKLFF. Full variable domain (missing parts from reference TRBV30 and TRBJ1-4): SQTIHQWPATLVQPVGSPLSLECTVEGTSNPNLYWYRQAAGRGLQLLFYSVGIGQISSEVPQNLSASRPQDRQFILSSKKLLLSDSGFYLCAWTGQGKSEKLFFGSGTQLSVL.

The sample holds one count of this clone. The chain has TRBV20-1 and TRBJ1-2; D is possibly TRBD1 (5 bases). V was shortened by 3 bases and J by 6 bases, with 8 bases between the two germline ends. The CDR3 sequence is 11 residues long. The germline V gene encodes CDR1 DFQATT and CDR2 SNEGSKA (reference sequence). CDR3 region: CSARSRDGYTF. CDR3 bases: TGCAGTGCTAGGTCCAGGGATGGCTACACCTTC.

The genes are TRBV6-2 or TRBV6-3 and TRBJ2-7, with TRBD1 as a possible D gene (6 bases). Germline V gene data show CDR1 as MNHEY and CDR2 as SVGEGT. The CDR3 sequence is 13 residues long. Trimming left V 4 bases short and J 2 bases short, with 9 bases between. The CDR3 bases are TGTGCCAGCAGTTTGGGACACCCCTACGAGCAGTACTTC. Translation gives CASSLGHPYEQYF.